This TCR beta chain was recovered during a study of blood T cell repertoires in COVID-19. At the level of the study: Donors in the United States, Italy and Spain gave samples during acute or convalescent COVID-19. Sources were T cells, B-cell-depleted T cells, or PBMCs; the material itself was cDNA or gDNA.

The ends were cut back, 0 bases at V and 7 bases at J, with 12 bases in the middle. Germline V gene lookup returns CDR1 LGHNA and CDR2 YSLEER. The CDR3 runs 15 residues. As originally analysed: Amplification from reference gene primers served as the basis for estimated nucleated cell counts. The assay was immunoSEQ multiplex PCR, and TCRdb's table has in-frame clones only and misses some. V, J and clone size were drawn from that table, and D and trimming were deduced from the DNA. The sample gives about 68,000 clones, 80% to 90% of which show up once; approximately 2.9% is in the top ten. Specimen: peripheral blood. V usage is TRBV4-3 and J usage is TRBJ1-4; D is possibly TRBD1 (6 bases). The clonotype was recovered from a man over 45 with acute or convalescent COVID-19. CDR3 residues: CASSQDWGPGEKLFF. The CDR3 coding sequence is TGCGCCAGCAGCCAAGATTGGGGGCCGGGTGAAAAACTGTTTTTT.